Listed here are 21 T cell receptor beta chains from one sample, sequenced in a study of shared clonotypes between healthy human individuals. Repertoires were generated with immunoSEQ multiplex PCR, while TCRdb's copy carries only in-frame clones and drops some. The sample includes 450,000 to 500,000 clones, approximately 81% of them seen just once. Material: PBMCs. The origin of the receptors is a woman aged 40 to 50 in good health. Some clones in this sample may be carry-over from other donors' samples.

As concerns this clone: A read error is likely here: a far larger clone is one base away. V gene TRBV27 combines with J gene TRBJ2-7; TRBD1 aligns across 7 bases. Germline V gene sequence: CDR1 MNHEY, CDR2 SMNVEV (reference sequence). The trim removed 5 bases at V and 8 bases at J, leaving 12 bases unmatched. The CDR3 is 14 amino acids. CDR3 DNA: TGTGCCAGCAGTATGAAGGGGGCGGAGTACAAGCAGTACTTC. It codes for CASSMKGAEYKQYF.

This chain connects TRBV19 to TRBJ1-2; D gene uncertain. Germline CDR1 is LNHDA and CDR2 is SQIVND (reference sequence). The CDR3 runs to 13 residues. V was cut by 5 bases and J by 3 bases, with 10 bases left in between. The CDR3 DNA follows: TGTGCCAGTAGTCTCCAACGGGACTATGGCTACACCTTC. Its protein product is CASSLQRDYGYTF.

This clone showed up many times. The J gene is TRBJ1-1, the V gene TRBV30; D gene unclear. Germline lookup yields CDR1 GTSNPN and CDR2 SVGIG (reference sequence). The CDR3 is made up of 14 amino acids. V lost 4 bases, J lost 1 base, and 13 bases lay in between. The CDR3 region is CAWTDLQPNTEAFF. In nucleotides, the CDR3 is TGTGCCTGGACGGATTTACAGCCGAACACTGAAGCTTTCTTT.

The CDR3 loop is CASSQGRAGIPTDTQYF. The CDR3 DNA reads as TGCGCCAGCAGCCAAGGGAGGGCGGGGATACCCACAGATACGCAGTATTTT. The chain couples TRBV4-1 to TRBJ2-3; perhaps TRBD2 as D (6 bases). V was shortened by 1 base and J by 2 bases, with 16 bases between the two germline ends. Germline assignment: CDR1 MGHRA and CDR2 YSYEKL. CDR3 size: 17 residues.

To note about this clone: It differs at one base from a far larger clone, so likely a read error. Other DNA sequences within the sample encode an identical CDR3. This chain uses TRBV30 with TRBJ2-7; the match to TRBD2 covers 11 bases. The CDR3 is 14 residues long. V shed 5 bases and J 6 bases; nucleotides not matched to a gene: 9. CDR1 GTSNPN and CDR2 SVGIG come from the germline V gene (reference sequence). CDR3 sequence: CAWSSGLAGGEQYF. Here the CDR3 DNA reads TGTGCCTGGTCGTCTGGTCTAGCGGGAGGCGAGCAGTACTTC. Filled out from reference TRBV30 and TRBJ2-7, the complete variable domain reads SQTIHQWPATLVQPVGSPLSLECTVEGTSNPNLYWYRQAAGRGLQLLFYSVGIGQISSEVPQNLSASRPQDRQFILSSKKLLLSDSGFYLCAWSSGLAGGEQYFGPGTRLTVT.

The sample holds one count of this clone. The genes are TRBV18 and TRBJ2-1, with no clear D. From germline, CDR1 is KGHSH and CDR2 LQKENI. This CDR3 is 15 amino acids long. Trimming cost V 3 bases and J 7 bases, with 16 bases left between them. CDR3 bases: TGTGCCAGCTCACCCGTACCATTGAGTTTGAATGAGCAGTTCTTC. Protein sequence: CASSPVPLSLNEQFF. Full variable domain (rest looked up from reference TRBV18 and TRBJ2-1): NAGVMQNPRHLVRRRGQEARLRCSPMKGHSHVYWYRQLPEEGLKFMVYLQKENIIDESGMPKERFSAEFPKEGPSILRIQQVVRGDSAAYFCASSPVPLSLNEQFFGPGTRLTVL.

J is TRBJ1-5 and V is TRBV4-2; D is undetermined. This CDR3 region has 15 residues. Germline V gives CDR1 LGHNA, CDR2 YNFKEQ. V was shortened by 0 bases and J by 0 bases, with 6 bases between the two germline ends. CDR3 bases: TGTGCCAGCAGCCAAGATAGTATTAGCAATCAGCCCCAGCATTTT. The encoded protein is CASSQDSISNQPQHF.

This clone appeared a single time. The chain employs TRBV7-3 and TRBJ1-1, with D possibly being TRBD1 (5 bases). Germline V gene sequence: CDR1 SGHTA, CDR2 FQGTGA. The V end lost 5 bases, the J end lost 4 bases, and 14 bases lay between the germline ends. CDR3 length: 14 residues. CDR3 coding DNA: TGTGCCAGCAGCCTGTCGGGGGGTGGCACTGAAGCTTTCTTT. Protein: CASSLSGGGTEAFF.

This clone was seen a few times. This could be a read error, since a much larger clone is one nucleotide away. Other DNA sequences in the same sample also yield this CDR3. CDR3 amino acids: CAWSAAAGWGLAGITYEQYF. CDR3 DNA sequence: TGTGCCTGGAGTGCCGCTGCAGGATGGGGACTAGCGGGAATAACCTACGAGCAGTACTTC. The chain uses TRBV30 and TRBJ2-7; 13 bases are shared with TRBD2. Unmatched junction bases numbered 17, after V lost 1 base and J lost 2 bases. Germline V gene data show CDR1 as GTSNPN and CDR2 as SVGIG (reference sequence). The CDR3 loop spans 20 amino acids. Combining the CDR3 with reference TRBV30 and TRBJ2-7 gives the whole variable domain SQTIHQWPATLVQPVGSPLSLECTVEGTSNPNLYWYRQAAGRGLQLLFYSVGIGQISSEVPQNLSASRPQDRQFILSSKKLLLSDSGFYLCAWSAAAGWGLAGITYEQYFGPGTRLTVT.

The chain uses TRBV29-1 and TRBJ2-7, with TRBD1 matching over 7 bases. This CDR3 has 13 residues. Germline CDR1 reads SQVTM; CDR2 reads ANQGSEA. The ends lost 0 bases at V and 2 bases at J; junction bases unmatched: 1. CDR3 sequence (DNA): TGCAGCGTTGAAGAGGGACAGCCCTACGAGCAGTACTTC. Translating gives CSVEEGQPYEQYF.

The chain combines TRBV10-3 with TRBJ2-5; TRBD1 aligns across 7 bases. V shed 0 bases, J shed 2 bases, and the junction held 3 bases outside the gene matches. Germline V gene data show CDR1 as ENHRY and CDR2 as SYGVKD. The length of the CDR3 is 15 residues. The CDR3 sequence is CAISESRDSQETQYF. The CDR3 DNA follows: TGTGCCATCAGTGAGTCCCGGGACAGTCAAGAGACCCAGTACTTC.

CDR3 region: CASSYGQGATETQYF. In nucleotides, the CDR3 is TGTGCCAGCAGCTATGGACAGGGGGCTACGGAGACCCAGTACTTC. The rearrangement joins TRBV5-6 to TRBJ2-5; 11 bases are shared with TRBD1. The V gene end was trimmed by 3 bases and the J gene end by 5 bases; junction bases not matched to a gene: 6. CDR1 is SGHDT, CDR2 YYEEEE, per germline. The CDR3 has 15 residues.

The genes are TRBV10-3 and TRBJ1-2, with D hard to call. CDR1 is ENHRY and CDR2 is SYGVKD in the germline V gene. The CDR3 extends over 13 amino acids. V lost 11 bases, J lost 1 base, and 14 bases lay in between. For the CDR3, the DNA is TGTGCCGCCTCGGAATCCCTTAACTATGGCTACACCTTC. Protein: CAASESLNYGYTF.

This clone was detected once. The chain has TRBV7-3 and TRBJ2-3; the match to TRBD2 covers 11 bases. The V segment lost 5 bases and the J segment 2 bases; nucleotides outside the gene matches: 12. CDR3 length: 18 residues. CDR1 and CDR2 from the germline V gene are SGHTA and FQGTGA. CDR3 amino acids: CASSPIRTSGLITDTQYF. For the CDR3, the DNA is TGTGCCAGCAGCCCGATTAGGACTAGCGGGCTGATCACAGATACGCAGTATTTT.

As for this clone: A far larger clone is a single base away, which makes a read error likely. The rearrangement links TRBV14 to TRBJ2-7; 9 bases fit TRBD1. V dropped 4 bases and J dropped 1; count of bases not matched to a gene: 5. The CDR3 contains 15 residues. Germline lookup yields CDR1 SGHDN and CDR2 FVKESK. As DNA, the CDR3 is TGTGCCAGCAGCCCTGACAGGGGGTCTTCCTACGAGCAGTACTTC. This translates into CASSPDRGSSYEQYF. Full variable domain (outside the CDR3, taken from reference TRBV14 and TRBJ2-7): EAGVTQFPSHSVIEKGQTVTLRCDPISGHDNLYWYRRVMGKEIKFLLHFVKESKQDESGMPNNRFLAERTGGTYSTLKVQPAELEDSGVYFCASSPDRGSSYEQYFGPGTRLTVT.

The V gene is TRBV7-8, the J gene TRBJ2-3; 13 bases match TRBD2. The trim removed 5 bases at V and 5 bases at J, leaving 7 bases unmatched. This CDR3 has 16 residues. Per germline, CDR1 SGHVS and CDR2 FQNEAQ. CDR3 DNA sequence: TGTGCCAGCAGCCTAGGGACTAGCGGGATTATAGATACGCAGTATTTT. Its protein is CASSLGTSGIIDTQYF.

On this clone: Since a far larger clone is one base different, this is likely a read error. The chain employs TRBV5-4 and TRBJ2-7; 9 bases match TRBD2. CDR1 and CDR2 from the germline V gene are SGHNT and YYREEE (reference sequence). CDR3 length: 16 amino acids. The chain's CDR3 is CASSSAIAGARAERYF. DNA of the CDR3: TGTGCCAGCAGCTCAGCAATAGCGGGAGCAAGGGCGGAGCGGTACTTC.

Of note for this clone: The same CDR3 can be traced to other DNA sequences in this sample. The rearrangement joins TRBV5-1 to TRBJ2-3; 8 nucleotides line up with TRBD2. Germline V gene sequence: CDR1 SGHRS, CDR2 YFSETQ. The CDR3 contains 13 residues. V shed 7 bases and J 0 bases; nucleotides not matched to a gene: 1. CDR3 DNA sequence: TGCGCCAGCTCTAGCGGGAGCACAGATACGCAGTATTTT. It is translated as CASSSGSTDTQYF.

This clone was found a few times. This chain uses TRBV2 with TRBJ2-5, with D hard to call. Per germline, CDR1 SNHLY and CDR2 FYNNEI. This CDR3 is built from 13 residues. Trimming left V 8 bases short and J 3 bases short, with 13 bases between. The CDR3 bases are TGTGCCAGCTCTATCGGCAGAAAAGAGACCCAGTACTTC. It specifies CASSIGRKETQYF.

The chain is built from TRBV28 and TRBJ1-5; maybe TRBD1 (5 bases). V lost 5 bases to trimming and J lost 4 bases, with 21 bases between them. Germline CDR1 MDHEN, CDR2 SYDVKM. The CDR3 is made up of 17 amino acids. CDR3 DNA: TGTGCCAGCAGTCTGAGGGGAAGCAGGTCCCTGAATCAGCCCCAGCATTTT. Its protein product is CASSLRGSRSLNQPQHF. Looking up the rest from reference TRBV28 and TRBJ1-5 gives the full variable domain: DVKVTQSSRYLVKRTGEKVFLECVQDMDHENMFWYRQDPGLGLRLIYFSYDVKMKEKGDIPEGYSVSREKKERFSLILESASTNQTSMYLCASSLRGSRSLNQPQHFGDGTRLSIL.

The chain is built from TRBV9 and TRBJ1-4; D remains ambiguous. This CDR3 has 14 amino acids. Trimming cost V 0 bases and J 6 bases, with 9 bases left between them. Germline-derived CDR1 and CDR2 are SGDLS and YYNGEE. The CDR3 loop reads CASSVGGRDEKLFF. CDR3 nucleotide sequence: TGTGCCAGCAGCGTAGGAGGGCGGGATGAAAAACTGTTTTTT.